This T cell receptor beta chain derives from a study of cytomegalovirus exposure and HLA in healthy donors. As for the study in general: A preliminary data release comprised around 85 million unique TCRs obtained from HLA-typed donors.

Points from the study as a whole: Cytomegalovirus status was reportedly diagnosed by the classifier with high specificity and sensitivity. A later analysis showed HLA-associated TCR beta chains outstripping equally common others in clonal expansion. TRBV6-2, TRBV6-3 and some other V segments were excluded as indistinguishable.

Researchers ran the PCR with 60 Vbeta and 13 Jbeta primers. TCRdb's table, derived via immunoSEQ multiplex PCR, lists solely in-frame clones and lacks some. The sample lists 65,000 to 95,000 clones, 78% seen once, with 4.5% to 7% in the top ten. V lost 7 bases to trimming and J lost 7 bases, with 13 bases between them. Per germline, CDR1 LNHDA and CDR2 SQIVND (reference sequence). The CDR3 covers 12 residues. To note about this clone: The target antigen is unknown.

The sample was PBMCs. The sequence was collected from a male donor in good health and CMV-seropositive. This chain joins TRBV19 and TRBJ1-1; D unclear. CDR3 DNA: TGTGCCAGTACCGCGTGGTCTGGTGAAGCTTTCTTT. Translation gives CASTAWSGEAFF.